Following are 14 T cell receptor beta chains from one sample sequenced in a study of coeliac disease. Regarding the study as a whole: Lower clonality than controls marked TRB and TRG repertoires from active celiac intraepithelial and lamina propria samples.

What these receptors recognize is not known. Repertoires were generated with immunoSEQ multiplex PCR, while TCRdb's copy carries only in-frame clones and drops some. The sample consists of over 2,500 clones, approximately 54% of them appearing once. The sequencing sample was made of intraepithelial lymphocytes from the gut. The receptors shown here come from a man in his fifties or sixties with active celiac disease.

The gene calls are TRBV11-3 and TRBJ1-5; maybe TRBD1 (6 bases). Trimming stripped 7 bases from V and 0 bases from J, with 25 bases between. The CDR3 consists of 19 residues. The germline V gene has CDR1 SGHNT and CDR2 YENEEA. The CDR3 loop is CASTPYPPQGSVSNQPQHF. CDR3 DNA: TGTGCCAGCACCCCCTACCCCCCCCAGGGGAGTGTTAGCAATCAGCCCCAGCATTTT. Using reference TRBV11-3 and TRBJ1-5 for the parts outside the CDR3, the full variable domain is EAGVVQSPRYKIIEKKQPVAFWCNPISGHNTLYWYLQNLGQGPELLIRYENEEAVDDSQLPKDRFSAERLKGVDSTLKIQPAELGDSAVYLCASTPYPPQGSVSNQPQHFGDGTRLSIL.

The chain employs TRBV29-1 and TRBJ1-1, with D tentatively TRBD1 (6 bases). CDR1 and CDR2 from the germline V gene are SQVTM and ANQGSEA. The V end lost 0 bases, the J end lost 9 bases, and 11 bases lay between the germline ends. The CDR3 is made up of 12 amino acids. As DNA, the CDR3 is TGCAGCGTTGAAGATTGGGACACCAAAGCTTTCTTT. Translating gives CSVEDWDTKAFF.

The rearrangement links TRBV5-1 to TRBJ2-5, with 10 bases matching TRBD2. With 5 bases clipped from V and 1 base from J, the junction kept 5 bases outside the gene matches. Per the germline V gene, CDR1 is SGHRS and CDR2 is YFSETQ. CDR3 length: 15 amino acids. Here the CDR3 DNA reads TGCGCCAGCAGGACTAGCGGGCACTCCCAAGAGACCCAGTACTTC. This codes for CASRTSGHSQETQYF.

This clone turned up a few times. The CDR3 loop reads CATAGLHLPPQHF. In nucleotides, the CDR3 is TGTGCCACCGCGGGCCTCCATCTCCCGCCCCAGCATTTT. The gene calls are TRBV19 and TRBJ1-5; the D is unclear. Trimming shortened V by 10 bases and J by 9 bases, and 19 bases separated the two germline ends. The CDR3 sequence is 13 residues long. CDR1 is LNHDA and CDR2 is SQIVND in the germline V gene (reference sequence).

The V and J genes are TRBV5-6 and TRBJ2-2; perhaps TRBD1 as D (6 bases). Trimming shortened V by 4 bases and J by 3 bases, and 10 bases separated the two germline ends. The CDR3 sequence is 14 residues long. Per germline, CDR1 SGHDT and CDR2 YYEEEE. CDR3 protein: CASSPGQYTGELFF. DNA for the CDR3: TGTGCCAGCAGCCCGGGACAATACACCGGGGAGCTGTTTTTT.

The CDR3 is CASSYNDRSSYNEQFF. The CDR3 DNA reads as TGCGCCAGCAGCTATAACGACAGGAGCTCCTACAATGAGCAGTTCTTC. This sequence joins TRBV4-1 and TRBJ2-1, with D perhaps matching TRBD1 (6 bases). The CDR3 is 16 residues long. CDR1 and CDR2 from the germline V gene are MGHRA and YSYEKL. V was clipped by 5 bases and J by 0 bases, with 14 bases between them.

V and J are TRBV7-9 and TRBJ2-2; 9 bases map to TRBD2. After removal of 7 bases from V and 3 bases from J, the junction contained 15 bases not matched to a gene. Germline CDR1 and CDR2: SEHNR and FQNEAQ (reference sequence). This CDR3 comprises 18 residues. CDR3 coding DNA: TGTGCCAGCACTCTGCCCCGCGCGGGGGGGCTTTACACCGGGGAGCTGTTTTTT. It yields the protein CASTLPRAGGLYTGELFF.

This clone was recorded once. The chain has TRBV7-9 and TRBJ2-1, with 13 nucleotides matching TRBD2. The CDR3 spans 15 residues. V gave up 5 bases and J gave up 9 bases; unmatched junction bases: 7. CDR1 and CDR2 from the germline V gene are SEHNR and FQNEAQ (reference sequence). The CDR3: CASSPTSGGAVEQFF. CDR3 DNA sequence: TGTGCCAGCAGCCCAACTAGCGGGGGGGCCGTTGAGCAGTTCTTC.

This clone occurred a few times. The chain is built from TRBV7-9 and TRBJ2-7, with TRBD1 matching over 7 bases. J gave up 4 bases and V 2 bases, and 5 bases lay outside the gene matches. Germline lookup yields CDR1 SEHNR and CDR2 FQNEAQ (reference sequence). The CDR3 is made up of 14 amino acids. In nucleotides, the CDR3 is TGTGCCAGCAGCTTAACAGGGGTTACATACGAGCAGTACGTC. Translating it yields CASSLTGVTYEQYV.

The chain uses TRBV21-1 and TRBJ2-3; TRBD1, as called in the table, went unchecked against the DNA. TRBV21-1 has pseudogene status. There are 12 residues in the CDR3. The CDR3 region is CAGQLKTDTQYF. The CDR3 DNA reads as TGTGCAGGACAGCTTAAAACAGATACGCAGTATTTT.

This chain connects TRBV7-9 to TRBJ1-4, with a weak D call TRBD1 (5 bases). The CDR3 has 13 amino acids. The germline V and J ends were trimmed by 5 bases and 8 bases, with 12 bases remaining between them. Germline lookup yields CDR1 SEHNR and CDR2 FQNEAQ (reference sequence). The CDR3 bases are TGTGCCAGCAGCCGGGGGGTGGGAGAAAAACTGTTTTTT. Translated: CASSRGVGEKLFF.

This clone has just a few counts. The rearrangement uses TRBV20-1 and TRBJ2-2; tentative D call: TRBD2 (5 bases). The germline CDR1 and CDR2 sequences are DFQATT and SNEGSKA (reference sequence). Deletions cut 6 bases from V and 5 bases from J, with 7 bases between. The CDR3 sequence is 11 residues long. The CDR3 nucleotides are TGCAGTGCATCGGGGACCGGGGAGCTGTTTTTT. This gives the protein CSASGTGELFF.

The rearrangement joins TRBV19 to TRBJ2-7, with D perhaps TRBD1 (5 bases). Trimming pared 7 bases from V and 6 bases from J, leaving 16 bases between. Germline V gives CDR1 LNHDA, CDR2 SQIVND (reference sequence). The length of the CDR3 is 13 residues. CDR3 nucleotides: TGTGCCAGTATGCGGCAGGGTATCGGCGAGCAGTACGTC. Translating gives CASMRQGIGEQYV.

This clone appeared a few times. Written as DNA, the CDR3 is TGTGCCAGCAGTCCGAGGGACGCCGGGGGTGGCTACACCTTC. It yields the protein CASSPRDAGGGYTF. The V and J genes are TRBV6-6 and TRBJ1-2, with D possibly matching TRBD1 (5 bases). Germline assignment: CDR1 MNHNY and CDR2 SVGAGI (reference sequence). The CDR3 has 14 residues. V shed 5 bases and J shed 7 bases, with 17 bases lying between them.